These 32 T cell receptor beta chains share one sample of origin, sequenced in a study of cytomegalovirus exposure and HLA in healthy donors. 13 Jbeta primers and 60 Vbeta primers were used for the PCR. The table came from immunoSEQ multiplex PCR; TCRdb's copy has only in-frame clones and leaves some out. In total, the table holds around 150,000 clones. Sequenced sample: PBMCs. The receptors shown here come from a woman in her sixties or seventies in good health and CMV-seronegative.

The chain has TRBV10-1 and TRBJ2-1; TRBD2 matches 7 bases. The trim removed 2 bases at V and 5 bases at J, leaving 6 bases unmatched. The CDR3 has 15 residues. Germline lookup yields CDR1 WNHNN and CDR2 SYGVQD (reference sequence). The CDR3 reads CASSEEGGRDNEQFF. CDR3 in DNA: TGCGCCAGCAGTGAGGAGGGAGGGCGGGACAATGAGCAGTTCTTC.

V usage is TRBV27 and J usage is TRBJ2-7, with TRBD2 identical over 16 bases. Germline CDR1 is MNHEY and CDR2 is SMNVEV (reference sequence). The junction had 7 bases not matched to a gene; V was cut back by 1 base and J by 4 bases. This CDR3 comprises 18 residues. The CDR3 DNA follows: TGTGCCAGCAGTTTATTTCCGGGACTAGCGGGGGGGACTTACGAGCAGTACTTC. As protein: CASSLFPGLAGGTYEQYF.

This sequence joins TRBV6-6 and TRBJ2-7, with 11 bases identical to TRBD1. The V gene end was trimmed by 6 bases and the J gene end by 6 bases; junction bases not matched to a gene: 10. CDR3 length: 15 amino acids. The germline V gene has CDR1 MNHNY and CDR2 SVGAGI (reference sequence). The CDR3 here is CASRGTGGETTEQYF. CDR3 sequence (DNA): TGTGCCAGCAGAGGGACAGGGGGGGAAACGACCGAGCAGTACTTC.

The V call is TRBV2, the J call TRBJ1-5; 7 bases align to TRBD1. The J segment lost 4 bases and the V segment lost 7 bases, leaving 4 bases of the junction unmatched. CDR1 and CDR2 from the germline V gene are SNHLY and FYNNEI. CDR3 size: 13 residues. The CDR3 nucleotides are TGTGCCAGCAAGGGACAGTCAAATCAGCCCCAGCATTTT. Translating it yields CASKGQSNQPQHF.

CDR3 bases: TGTGCCTGGAGTGTACAGGGTACCTATGGCTACACCTTC. Translating gives CAWSVQGTYGYTF. This rearrangement joins TRBV30 to TRBJ1-2; weak D call: TRBD1 (6 bases). Germline V CDR1 and CDR2: GTSNPN, SVGIG (reference sequence). The CDR3 has 13 amino acids. V lost 0 bases and J 4 bases, leaving 9 bases between the germline ends. Filled out from reference TRBV30 and TRBJ1-2, the complete variable domain reads SQTIHQWPATLVQPVGSPLSLECTVEGTSNPNLYWYRQAAGRGLQLLFYSVGIGQISSEVPQNLSASRPQDRQFILSSKKLLLSDSGFYLCAWSVQGTYGYTFGSGTRLTVV.

The rearrangement links TRBV5-1 to TRBJ2-7, with unresolved D. V was trimmed by 0 bases and J by 7 bases, leaving 17 bases between them. Germline loops: CDR1 SGHRS, CDR2 YFSETQ. The CDR3 covers 15 residues. Here the CDR3 reads CASSLAWALGGEQYF. Here the CDR3 DNA reads TGCGCCAGCAGCTTGGCGTGGGCCCTTGGTGGTGAGCAGTACTTC.

This sequence joins TRBV19 and TRBJ1-6; 10 positions match TRBD1. V trimming: 3 bases; J trimming: 8 bases; junction bases outside the gene matches: 7. Germline values: CDR1 LNHDA, CDR2 SQIVND (reference sequence). CDR3 length equals 16 residues. CDR3 nucleotides: TGTGCCAGTAGTATCGGGACAGGGGTAAACTATTCACCCCTCCACTTT. Protein sequence: CASSIGTGVNYSPLHF. The full variable domain, in which reference TRBV19 and TRBJ1-6 provide the parts outside the CDR3, is DGGITQSPKYLFRKEGQNVTLSCEQNLNHDAMYWYRQDPGQGLRLIYYSQIVNDFQKGDIAEGYSVSREKKESFPLTVTSAQKNPTAFYLCASSIGTGVNYSPLHFGNGTRLTVT.

The CDR3 protein is CATSRQTGITEAFF. Here the CDR3 DNA reads TGTGCCACCAGCAGACAAACAGGGATCACTGAAGCTTTCTTT. This chain uses TRBV15 with TRBJ1-1; tentatively, D is TRBD1 (6 bases). The CDR3 contains 14 residues. Between the trimmed V and J ends, which lost 2 bases and 4 bases, there was a span of 11 bases. The germline V gene has CDR1 LNHNV and CDR2 YYDKDF (reference sequence).

This chain uses TRBV10-3 with TRBJ2-6, with 8 bases that match TRBD1. In germline, CDR1 is ENHRY, CDR2 SYGVKD. This CDR3 is 18 amino acids long. After removal of 3 bases from V and 3 bases from J, the junction contained 10 bases not matched to a gene. The CDR3 is CAISEGRQGSGGANVLTF. CDR3 nucleotides: TGTGCCATCAGTGAAGGGAGACAGGGGAGCGGTGGGGCCAACGTCCTGACTTTC.

This rearrangement joins TRBV7-3 to TRBJ2-1, with 10 bases matching TRBD2. This CDR3 comprises 16 residues. Trimming cost V 3 bases and J 9 bases; bases outside gene matches: 11. Germline V CDR1 and CDR2: SGHTA, FQGTGA. CDR3 DNA: TGTGCCAGCAGCTTGGGTGGGGCTAGCGGGAGAAGTGAGCAGTTCTTC. As protein: CASSLGGASGRSEQFF.

V is TRBV6-6 and J is TRBJ2-1; D might be TRBD2 (7 bases). The V and J ends lost 3 bases and 4 bases respectively, with 13 bases between them. Germline V CDR1 and CDR2: MNHNY, SVGAGI (reference sequence). This CDR3 is built from 15 residues. The CDR3 is CASSYGGGRYNEQFF. The DNA for the CDR3 is TGTGCCAGCAGTTATGGGGGGGGCCGATACAATGAGCAGTTCTTC.

The rearrangement joins TRBV29-1 to TRBJ2-1; weak D call: TRBD2 (5 bases). From germline, CDR1 is SQVTM and CDR2 ANQGSEA. The CDR3 has 14 amino acids. Deletions cut 7 bases from V and 2 bases from J, with 15 bases between. The CDR3 reads CSGTPRGTYNEQFF. The CDR3 DNA follows: TGCAGCGGGACTCCGCGCGGTACCTACAATGAGCAGTTCTTC.

This chain joins TRBV29-1 and TRBJ2-5, with D perhaps TRBD1 (6 bases). The CDR3 totals 14 residues. With 7 bases removed from V and 2 bases from J, the gap between germline ends came to 17 bases. Germline V gene data show CDR1 as SQVTM and CDR2 as ANQGSEA. Here the CDR3 DNA reads TGCAGCGCCCGAGGACAGAGGGGGCAAGAGACCCAGTACTTC. This translates into CSARGQRGQETQYF.

The chain joins TRBV18 to TRBJ1-3, with 9 bases that match TRBD1. Germline V gene sequence: CDR1 KGHSH, CDR2 LQKENI. CDR3 length: 16 residues. J was trimmed by 3 bases and V by 3 bases; bases with no gene match: 6. In nucleotides, the CDR3 is TGTGCCAGCTCACCGTCCGGGACAGGGATTGGAAACACCATATATTTT. This gives the protein CASSPSGTGIGNTIYF.

This chain links TRBV5-5 with TRBJ2-7; possibly TRBD2 for D (6 bases). The germline V gene has CDR1 SGHKS and CDR2 YYEKEE (reference sequence). The germline V and J ends were trimmed by 4 bases and 3 bases, with 8 bases remaining between them. The CDR3 loop spans 12 amino acids. This CDR3 is CASSRDFYEQYF. CDR3 bases: TGTGCCAGCAGCCGGGACTTCTACGAGCAGTACTTC.

This chain joins TRBV7-2 and TRBJ2-7; 7 bases are shared with TRBD1. This CDR3 has 15 residues. Trimming at V came to 0 bases and at J to 4 bases, leaving 6 bases not matched to a gene. In germline, CDR1 is SGHTA, CDR2 FQGNSA. CDR3 residues: CASSLAVTGIYEQYF. The CDR3 DNA sequence: TGTGCCAGCAGCTTAGCGGTGACAGGGATATACGAGCAGTACTTC.

V usage is TRBV29-1 and J usage is TRBJ2-1; TRBD2 agrees at 7 bases. Germline V gives CDR1 SQVTM, CDR2 ANQGSEA. V trimming: 3 bases; J trimming: 7 bases; junction bases outside the gene matches: 9. The CDR3 covers 14 residues. For the CDR3, the DNA is TGCAGCGTTGAGGAGCGGGGTCCTGGGAATGAGCAGTTCTTC. It yields the protein CSVEERGPGNEQFF.

To note about this clone: One junction end disagrees with the germline gene, perhaps due to a read error. This sequence joins TRBV6-5 and TRBJ2-4; possibly TRBD1 for D (6 bases). The CDR3 loop spans 15 amino acids. The germline V gene has CDR1 MNHEY and CDR2 SVGAGI. CDR3 DNA sequence: TGTGCCGGCAGTTCTCAGAAGGGGGTCAAAAACATTCAGTACTTC. Protein: CAGSSQKGVKNIQYF.

The chain combines TRBV4-3 with TRBJ2-5, with TRBD1 identical over 7 bases. The V segment lost 0 bases and the J segment 7 bases; nucleotides outside the gene matches: 5. Germline CDR1 and CDR2: LGHNA and YSLEER. CDR3 length: 14 amino acids. This CDR3 reads CASSQDTGVGTQYF. The CDR3 nucleotides are TGCGCCAGCAGCCAAGATACAGGGGTAGGGACCCAGTACTTC.

The CDR3 sequence: CASSASPGQGTYPYGYTF. Here the CDR3 DNA reads TGTGCCAGCAGTGCATCTCCGGGACAGGGAACCTACCCCTATGGCTACACCTTC. V and J are TRBV6-1 and TRBJ1-2; 9 bases map to TRBD1. This CDR3 contains 18 residues. Germline V gives CDR1 MNHNS, CDR2 SASEGT. Losses at the gene ends were 4 bases for V and 4 bases for J; bases not matched to a gene: 16.

This chain links TRBV10-3 with TRBJ1-2, with D possibly matching TRBD1 (5 bases). This CDR3 spans 12 amino acids. The V gene's germline CDR1 is ENHRY and CDR2 SYGVKD. Trimming took off 6 bases at V and 2 bases at J, with 7 bases between the two ends. In nucleotides, the CDR3 is TGTGCCATCAGCGGGGGGAACTATGGCTACACCTTC. It yields the protein CAISGGNYGYTF.

The chain uses TRBV2 and TRBJ2-1; 9 positions agree with TRBD1. The germline V gene encodes CDR1 SNHLY and CDR2 FYNNEI. The V gene end was trimmed by 8 bases and the J gene end by 3 bases; junction bases not matched to a gene: 2. The CDR3 extends over 13 amino acids. Here the CDR3 reads CASGQGIYNEQFF. The DNA for the CDR3 is TGTGCCAGCGGACAGGGGATCTACAATGAGCAGTTCTTC.

J is TRBJ2-5 and V is TRBV7-3; no definite D call. The CDR3 totals 13 residues. Trimming took off 2 bases at V and 1 base at J, with 5 bases between the two ends. Germline CDR1 is SGHTA and CDR2 is FQGTGA. CDR3 nucleotides: TGTGCCAGCAGCTTAGGCTCCCAAGAGACCCAGTACTTC. Protein product: CASSLGSQETQYF.

The chain carries TRBV5-1 and TRBJ2-1; tentative D call: TRBD2 (5 bases). Trimming left V 0 bases short and J 4 bases short, with 11 bases between. The CDR3 extends over 15 amino acids. CDR1 and CDR2 from the germline V gene are SGHRS and YFSETQ. CDR3 sequence (DNA): TGCGCCAGCAGCTTGGGGCTAGCAGCGTACAATGAGCAGTTCTTC. This gives the protein CASSLGLAAYNEQFF.

The chain couples TRBV7-8 to TRBJ2-3, with 12 bases that match TRBD2. Unmatched junction bases numbered 7, after V lost 7 bases and J lost 5 bases. Per germline, CDR1 SGHVS and CDR2 FQNEAQ. The CDR3 has 15 amino acids. CDR3 coding DNA: TGTGCCAGCACTATAAGGGGACTAGCGGGAGATACGCAGTATTTT. This sequence encodes CASTIRGLAGDTQYF.

The gene calls are TRBV7-3 and TRBJ2-2; TRBD1 is a possible D gene (5 bases). Looked up from germline, CDR1 is SGHTA and CDR2 is FQGTGA. This CDR3 comprises 12 residues. The germline V and J ends were trimmed by 4 bases and 5 bases, with 5 bases remaining between them. DNA for the CDR3: TGTGCCAGCAGCTCAGGGACCGGGGAGCTGTTTTTT. This sequence encodes CASSSGTGELFF.

The J gene is TRBJ2-2, the V gene TRBV5-1; D is uncertain. V lost 0 bases, J lost 1 base, and 4 bases lay in between. Germline V CDR1 and CDR2: SGHRS, YFSETQ. The CDR3 runs 14 residues. CDR3 DNA sequence: TGCGCCAGCAGCTTGGCCGTGAACACCGGGGAGCTGTTTTTT. Its translation is CASSLAVNTGELFF.

This chain links TRBV7-6 with TRBJ2-7; D might be TRBD2 (5 bases). In germline, CDR1 is SGHVS, CDR2 FNYEAQ. Trimming took off 5 bases at V and 0 bases at J, with 26 bases between the two ends. The CDR3 is 19 amino acids. The CDR3 spells CASSKTGINAKYSSYEQYF. The DNA of the CDR3 is TGTGCCAGCAGCAAGACCGGGATCAACGCTAAGTATAGCTCCTACGAGCAGTACTTC.

In the case of this clone: One junction end disagrees with the germline gene, perhaps due to a read error. The V and J genes are TRBV18 and TRBJ1-1, with unresolved D. This CDR3 comprises 11 residues. The germline V gene has CDR1 KGHSH and CDR2 LQKENI. The CDR3 DNA sequence: TGTGCCAGCTCACCGAACAGTGAAGCTTTCTTT. Encoded protein: CASSPNSEAFF.

Here the CDR3 reads CASRRPRGNEQYF. CDR3 bases: TGCGCCAGCAGGAGACCCCGAGGGAACGAGCAGTACTTC. This sequence joins TRBV10-1 and TRBJ2-7; a possible D gene is TRBD2 (5 bases). The V gene's germline CDR1 is WNHNN and CDR2 SYGVQD (reference sequence). Trimming removed 6 bases at V and 5 bases at J, with 14 bases between. This CDR3 is built from 13 residues.

This chain uses TRBV5-5 with TRBJ2-5, with 12 positions matching TRBD2. V was pared by 5 bases and J by 5 bases, with 13 bases of the junction left unmatched. Germline lookup yields CDR1 SGHKS and CDR2 YYEKEE (reference sequence). This CDR3 comprises 17 residues. The CDR3 loop reads CASRLELAGGPVETQYF. The DNA of the CDR3 is TGTGCCAGCAGGCTGGAGCTAGCGGGGGGGCCGGTGGAGACCCAGTACTTC.

The gene calls are TRBV29-1 and TRBJ1-1; D unresolved. The CDR3 loop spans 13 amino acids. The V and J ends lost 0 bases and 3 bases respectively, with 8 bases between them. CDR1 and CDR2 (germline): SQVTM, ANQGSEA. CDR3 protein: CSVEDLPDTEAFF. The CDR3 bases are TGCAGCGTTGAAGATCTACCGGACACTGAAGCTTTCTTT.